This TCR beta chain was recovered during a study of blood T cell repertoires in COVID-19. At the level of the study: The study drew acute and convalescent COVID-19 samples from the United States, Italy and Spain. Sources were T cells, B-cell-depleted T cells, or PBMCs; the material itself was cDNA or gDNA.

Germline CDR1 reads LGHDT; CDR2 reads YNNKEL (reference sequence). This CDR3 region has 15 residues. After removal of 0 bases from V and 6 bases from J, the junction contained 2 bases not matched to a gene. TCRdb's table, derived via immunoSEQ multiplex PCR, lists solely in-frame clones and lacks some. The table includes approximately 160,000 clones, about 82% detected once. Sequences were obtained from peripheral blood. The chain carries TRBV3-1 (or the pseudogene TRBV3-2) and TRBJ2-1; 10 bases fit TRBD2. The sequence was collected from a man aged 50 to 59 with active or convalescent COVID-19. The CDR3 spells CASSQEAGGFNEQFF. In DNA, the CDR3 is TGTGCCAGCAGCCAAGAAGCGGGAGGGTTCAATGAGCAGTTCTTC.